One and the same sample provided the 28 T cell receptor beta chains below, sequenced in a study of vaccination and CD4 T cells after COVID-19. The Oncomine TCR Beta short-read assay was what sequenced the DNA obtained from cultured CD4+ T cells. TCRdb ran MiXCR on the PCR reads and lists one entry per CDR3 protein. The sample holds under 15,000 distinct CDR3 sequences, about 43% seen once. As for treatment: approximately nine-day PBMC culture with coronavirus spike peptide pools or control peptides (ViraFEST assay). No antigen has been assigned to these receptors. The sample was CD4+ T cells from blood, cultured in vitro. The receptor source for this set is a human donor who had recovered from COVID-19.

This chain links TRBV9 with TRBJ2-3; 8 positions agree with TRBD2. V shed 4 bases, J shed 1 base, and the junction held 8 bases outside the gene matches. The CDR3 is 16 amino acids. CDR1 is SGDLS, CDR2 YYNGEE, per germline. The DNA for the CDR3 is TGTGCCAGCAGCCCCACCGGACTAGCAGGCACAGATACGCAGTATTTT. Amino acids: CASSPTGLAGTDTQYF.

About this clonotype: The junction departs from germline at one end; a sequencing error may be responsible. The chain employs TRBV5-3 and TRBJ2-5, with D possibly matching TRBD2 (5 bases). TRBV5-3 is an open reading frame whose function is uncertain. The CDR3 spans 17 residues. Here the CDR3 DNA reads TGTGCCAGCAGCTTGGCAAGGTCAGGAGGAAACCAAGAGACCCAGTACTTC. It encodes CASSLARSGGNQETQYF.

This CDR3 is CASSLSTSAHGKTQYF. CDR3 sequence (DNA): TGTGCCAGCAGTTTATCGACTAGCGCCCACGGAAAGACCCAGTACTTC. V is TRBV12-3 or TRBV12-4 and J is TRBJ2-5; 8 nucleotides match TRBD2. J gave up 6 bases and V 2 bases, and 11 bases lay outside the gene matches. The CDR3 consists of 16 residues.

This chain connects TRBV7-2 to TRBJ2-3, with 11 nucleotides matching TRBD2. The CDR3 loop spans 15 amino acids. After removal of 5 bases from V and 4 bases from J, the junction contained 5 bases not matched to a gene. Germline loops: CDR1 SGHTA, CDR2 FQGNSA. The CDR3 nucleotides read TGTGCCAGCAGCGGCGCTAGCGGGAGGTCAGATACGCAGTATTTT. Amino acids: CASSGASGRSDTQYF.

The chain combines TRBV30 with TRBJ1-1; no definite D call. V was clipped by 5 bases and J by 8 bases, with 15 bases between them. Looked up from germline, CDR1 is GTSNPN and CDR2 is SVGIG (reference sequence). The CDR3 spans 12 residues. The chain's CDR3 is CAWDLNVLEAFF. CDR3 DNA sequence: TGTGCCTGGGACCTTAATGTGTTAGAAGCTTTCTTT.

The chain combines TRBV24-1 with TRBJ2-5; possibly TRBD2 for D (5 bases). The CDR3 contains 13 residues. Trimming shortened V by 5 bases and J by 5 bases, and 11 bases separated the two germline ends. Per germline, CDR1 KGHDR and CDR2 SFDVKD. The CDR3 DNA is TGTGCCACCAGTGTGTCGGGGTGGGAGACCCAGTACTTC. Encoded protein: CATSVSGWETQYF.

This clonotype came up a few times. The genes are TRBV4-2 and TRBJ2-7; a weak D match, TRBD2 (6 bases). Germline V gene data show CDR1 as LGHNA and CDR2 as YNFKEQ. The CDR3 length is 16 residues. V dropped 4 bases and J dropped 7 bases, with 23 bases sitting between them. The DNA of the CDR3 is TGTGCCAGCAGCCCTGGTTTCACGGGAGTGCCGGAGGAGCAGTACTTC. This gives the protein CASSPGFTGVPEEQYF.

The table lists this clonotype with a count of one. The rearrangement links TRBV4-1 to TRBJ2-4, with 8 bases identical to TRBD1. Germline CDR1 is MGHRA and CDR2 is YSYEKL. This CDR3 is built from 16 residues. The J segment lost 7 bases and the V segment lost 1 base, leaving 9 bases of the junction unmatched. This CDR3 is CASSQGGTGLGNIQYF. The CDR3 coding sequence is TGCGCCAGCAGCCAAGGGGGGACAGGTCTGGGGAACATTCAGTACTTC.

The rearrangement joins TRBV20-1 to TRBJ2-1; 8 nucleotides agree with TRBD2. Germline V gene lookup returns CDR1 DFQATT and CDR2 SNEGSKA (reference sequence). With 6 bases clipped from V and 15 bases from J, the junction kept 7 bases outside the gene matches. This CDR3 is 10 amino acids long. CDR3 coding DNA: TGCAGTGCGGTAGCGGGGTTGAGGTTCTTC. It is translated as CSAVAGLRFF.

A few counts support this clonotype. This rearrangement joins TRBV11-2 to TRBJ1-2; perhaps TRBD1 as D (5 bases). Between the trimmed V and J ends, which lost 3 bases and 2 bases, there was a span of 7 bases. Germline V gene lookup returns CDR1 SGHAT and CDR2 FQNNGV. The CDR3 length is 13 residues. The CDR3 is CASSFDRNYGYTF. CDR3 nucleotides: TGTGCCAGCAGCTTCGACAGAAACTATGGCTACACCTTC.

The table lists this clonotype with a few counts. CDR3 loop: CASSQARGRVDEQFF. DNA for the CDR3: TGTGCCAGCAGCCAAGCCAGGGGGCGGGTCGATGAGCAGTTCTTC. The genes are TRBV3-1 and TRBJ2-1; 8 bases fit TRBD1. Trimming removed 1 base from V and 8 bases from J; junction bases left unmatched: 7. This CDR3 is built from 15 residues. Germline-derived CDR1 and CDR2 are LGHDT and YNNKEL (reference sequence).

The CDR3 DNA reads as TGTGCCAGCAGTCTCTCAGGAGGGTCAAATCAGCCCCAGCATTTT. Its translation: CASSLSGGSNQPQHF. The chain links TRBV12-3 or TRBV12-4 to TRBJ1-5; D uncertain. This CDR3 has 15 amino acids. V lost 5 bases and J lost 4, with 15 bases in between.

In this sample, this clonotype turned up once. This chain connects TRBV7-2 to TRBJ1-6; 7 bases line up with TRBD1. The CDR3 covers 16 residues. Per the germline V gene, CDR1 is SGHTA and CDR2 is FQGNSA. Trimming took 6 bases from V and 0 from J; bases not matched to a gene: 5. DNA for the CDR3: TGTGCCAGCAGTATACAGGGGAGCTCCTATAATTCACCCCTCCACTTT. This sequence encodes CASSIQGSSYNSPLHF.

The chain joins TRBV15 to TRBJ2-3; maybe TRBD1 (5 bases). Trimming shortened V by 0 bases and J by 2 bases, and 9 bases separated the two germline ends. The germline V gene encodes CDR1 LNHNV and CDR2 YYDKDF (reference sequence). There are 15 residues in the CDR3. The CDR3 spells CATSRDSTDTDTQYF. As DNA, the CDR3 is TGTGCCACCAGCAGAGATTCGACAGACACAGATACGCAGTATTTT.

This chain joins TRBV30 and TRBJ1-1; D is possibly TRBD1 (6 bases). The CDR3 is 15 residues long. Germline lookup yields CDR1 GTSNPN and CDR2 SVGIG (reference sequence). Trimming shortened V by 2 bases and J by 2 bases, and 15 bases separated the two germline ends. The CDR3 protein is CAWSFSSQGNTEAFF. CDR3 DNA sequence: TGTGCCTGGAGTTTTTCCTCACAGGGAAACACTGAAGCTTTCTTT.

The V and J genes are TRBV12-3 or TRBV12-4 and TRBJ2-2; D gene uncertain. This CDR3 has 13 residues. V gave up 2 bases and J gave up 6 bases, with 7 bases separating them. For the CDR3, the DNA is TGTGCCAGCAGTTTACTTGGGGCCGGGGAGCTGTTTTTT. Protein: CASSLLGAGELFF.

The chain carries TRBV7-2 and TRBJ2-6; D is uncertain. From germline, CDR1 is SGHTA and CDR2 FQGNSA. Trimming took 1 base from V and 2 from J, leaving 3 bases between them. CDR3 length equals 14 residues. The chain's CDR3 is CASSLGAGANVLTF. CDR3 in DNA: TGTGCCAGCAGCTTAGGGGCTGGGGCCAACGTCCTGACTTTC.

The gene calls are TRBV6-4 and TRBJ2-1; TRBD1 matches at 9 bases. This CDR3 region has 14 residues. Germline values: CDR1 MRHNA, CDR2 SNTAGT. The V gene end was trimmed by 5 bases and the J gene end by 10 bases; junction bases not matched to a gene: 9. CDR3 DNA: TGTGCCAGCAGTCGTCGACAGGGGGGCAAGGAGCAGTTCTTC. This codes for CASSRRQGGKEQFF.

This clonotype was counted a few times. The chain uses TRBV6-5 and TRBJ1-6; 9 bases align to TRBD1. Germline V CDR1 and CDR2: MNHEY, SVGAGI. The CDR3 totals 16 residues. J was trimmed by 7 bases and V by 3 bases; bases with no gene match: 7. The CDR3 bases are TGTGCCAGCAGTTATTCTCCAGGACAGGGGAATTCACCCCTCCACTTT. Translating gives CASSYSPGQGNSPLHF.

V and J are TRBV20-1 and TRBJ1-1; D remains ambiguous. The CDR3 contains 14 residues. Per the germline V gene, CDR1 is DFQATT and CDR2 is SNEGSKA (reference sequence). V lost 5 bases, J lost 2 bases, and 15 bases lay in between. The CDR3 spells CSAPTSTGNTEAFF. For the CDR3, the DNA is TGCAGTGCTCCAACATCCACGGGAAACACTGAAGCTTTCTTT.

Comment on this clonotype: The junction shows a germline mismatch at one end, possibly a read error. Written as DNA, the CDR3 is TGCAGTGCTTCACAGGGAGCAGAGACTCAGTACTTC. It is translated as CSASQGAETQYF. The genes are TRBV20-1 and TRBJ2-5, with a possible D match to TRBD1 (6 bases). The germline CDR1 and CDR2 sequences are DFQATT and SNEGSKA (reference sequence). The CDR3 length is 12 residues.

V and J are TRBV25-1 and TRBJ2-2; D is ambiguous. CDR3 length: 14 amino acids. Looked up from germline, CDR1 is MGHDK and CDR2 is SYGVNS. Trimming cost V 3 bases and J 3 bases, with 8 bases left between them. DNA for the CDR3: TGTGCCAGCAGTGATTACACCTACACCGGGGAGCTGTTTTTT. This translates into CASSDYTYTGELFF.

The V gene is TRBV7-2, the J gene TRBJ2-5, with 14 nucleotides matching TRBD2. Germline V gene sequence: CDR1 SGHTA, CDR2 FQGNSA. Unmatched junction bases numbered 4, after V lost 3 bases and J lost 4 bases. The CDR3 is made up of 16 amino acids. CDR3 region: CASSFPTSGGAETQYF. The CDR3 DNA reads TGTGCCAGCAGCTTTCCGACTAGCGGGGGGGCAGAGACCCAGTACTTC.

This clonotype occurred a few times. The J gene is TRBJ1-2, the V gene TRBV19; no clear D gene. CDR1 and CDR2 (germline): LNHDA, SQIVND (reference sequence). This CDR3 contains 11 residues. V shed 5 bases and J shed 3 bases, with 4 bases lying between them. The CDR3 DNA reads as TGTGCCAGTAGTGCACACTATGGCTACACCTTC. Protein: CASSAHYGYTF.

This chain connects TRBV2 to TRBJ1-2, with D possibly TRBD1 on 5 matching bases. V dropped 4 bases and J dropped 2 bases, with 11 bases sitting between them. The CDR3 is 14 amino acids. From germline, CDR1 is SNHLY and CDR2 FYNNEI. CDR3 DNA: TGTGCCAGCAGTGTCGGGGGTGGGAACTATGGCTACACCTTC. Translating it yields CASSVGGGNYGYTF.

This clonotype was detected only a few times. Written as DNA, the CDR3 is TGTGCCAGCAGCTTATCAGGGGGCGGAGAGACCCAGTACTTC. Its translation: CASSLSGGGETQYF. This chain links TRBV11-3 with TRBJ2-5, with TRBD1 identical over 8 bases. V trimming: 2 bases; J trimming: 4 bases; junction bases outside the gene matches: 3. Germline values: CDR1 SGHNT, CDR2 YENEEA. The CDR3 is made up of 14 amino acids.

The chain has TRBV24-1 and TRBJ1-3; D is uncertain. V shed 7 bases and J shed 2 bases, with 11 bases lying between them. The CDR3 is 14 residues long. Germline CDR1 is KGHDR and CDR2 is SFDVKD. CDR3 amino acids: CATSAEIAGNTIYF. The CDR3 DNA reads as TGTGCCACCAGCGCAGAGATAGCTGGAAACACCATATATTTT.

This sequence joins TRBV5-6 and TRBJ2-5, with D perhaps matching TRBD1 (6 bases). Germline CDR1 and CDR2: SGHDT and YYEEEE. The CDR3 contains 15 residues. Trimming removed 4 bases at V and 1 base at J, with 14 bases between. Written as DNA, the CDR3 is TGTGCCAGCAGCGAAACCGGGACATTCCAAGAGACCCAGTACTTC. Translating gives CASSETGTFQETQYF.